Listed below are T cell receptor beta chains from one sample, sequenced in a study of blood T cell repertoires in COVID-19. TCRdb's copy holds only in-frame clones and misses some; the assay was immunoSEQ multiplex PCR. The sample lists 130,000 or so clones; around four fifths were seen once. The sequenced sample consisted of peripheral blood. These receptors were collected from a human donor in a cohort sampled during active COVID-19. CDR3s include the opening cysteine and the closing phenylalanine or tryptophan. Each record gives: D gene, J gene, V gene, clone size, CDR3 protein, CDR3 DNA. D genes are given only for firm matches. A clone size is listed for some rows: how often the clone was seen (once, few, many), or a class if it is expanded.

D: .
J: TRBJ1-6
V: TRBV2
size: .
CDR3: CASSEGQGHNSPLHF
DNA: TGTGCCAGCAGTGAAGGGCAGGGGCATAATTCACCCCTCCACTTT

D: .
J: TRBJ1-4
V: TRBV5-1
size: .
CDR3: CASSPTVSATNEKLFF
DNA: TGCGCCAGCAGCCCGACAGTTTCGGCAACTAATGAAAAACTGTTTTTT

D: TRBD2
J: TRBJ2-5
V: TRBV11-2
size: .
CDR3: CASRRPGGRGQETQYF
DNA: TGTGCCAGCAGGAGACCCGGGGGGAGGGGACAAGAGACCCAGTACTTC

D: TRBD1
J: TRBJ1-1
V: TRBV6-5
size: .
CDR3: CASLPSGTGSEAFF
DNA: TGTGCCAGCCTCCCCTCCGGGACAGGTTCTGAAGCTTTCTTT

D: TRBD1
J: TRBJ2-7
V: TRBV7-8
size: .
CDR3: CASKKATGSVYEQYF
DNA: TGTGCCAGCAAGAAAGCGACAGGGTCGGTCTACGAGCAGTACTTC

D: TRBD1
J: TRBJ1-2
V: TRBV3-1/TRBV3-2
size: .
CDR3: CASSQGEGADGYTF
DNA: TGTGCCAGCAGCCAAGGAGAGGGGGCAGATGGCTACACCTTC

D: TRBD1
J: TRBJ2-7
V: TRBV5-1
size: once
CDR3: CASSFDRGDSGLGTYEQYF
DNA: TGCGCCAGCAGCTTCGACAGGGGTGATTCGGGACTGGGAACCTACGAGCAGTACTTC

D: TRBD2
J: TRBJ2-2
V: TRBV7-2
size: .
CDR3: CASSLVAGGGTGELFF
DNA: TGTGCCAGCAGCTTAGTAGCGGGGGGAGGCACCGGGGAGCTGTTTTTT

D: TRBD2
J: TRBJ2-3
V: TRBV5-4
size: .
CDR3: CASSRRLADTDTQYF
DNA: TGTGCCAGCAGCCGAAGACTAGCGGACACAGATACGCAGTATTTT

D: TRBD2
J: TRBJ2-5
V: TRBV10-1
size: .
CDR3: CASSEKTTSGEQETQYF
DNA: TGCGCCAGCAGTGAGAAGACGACTAGCGGAGAACAAGAGACCCAGTACTTC

D: TRBD1
J: TRBJ1-5
V: TRBV3-1/TRBV3-2
size: .
CDR3: CASSQSLTGGHQPQHF
DNA: TGTGCCAGCAGCCAGAGTTTAACAGGGGGGCATCAGCCCCAGCATTTT

D: TRBD2
J: TRBJ2-3
V: TRBV5-6
size: .
CDR3: CASSFGGLAGVSTDTQYF
DNA: TGTGCCAGCAGCTTCGGAGGGCTAGCGGGAGTAAGCACAGATACGCAGTATTTT

D: .
J: TRBJ1-2
V: TRBV28
size: .
CDR3: CASSLGGGGSDYGYTF
DNA: TGTGCCAGCAGTTTGGGGGGAGGGGGAAGCGACTATGGCTACACCTTC

D: TRBD1
J: TRBJ1-2
V: TRBV7-9
size: .
CDR3: CASSFLDRDVYGYTF
DNA: TGTGCCAGCAGCTTCCTGGACAGGGACGTCTATGGCTACACCTTC

D: .
J: TRBJ2-3
V: TRBV6-5
size: .
CDR3: CASSYVSPTDTQYF
DNA: TGTGCCAGCAGTTACGTGTCTCCCACAGATACGCAGTATTTT

D: TRBD1
J: TRBJ1-4
V: TRBV27
size: .
CDR3: CASSGGSRTGNYEKLFF
DNA: TGTGCCAGCAGTGGGGGTTCGAGGACAGGGAATTATGAAAAACTGTTTTTT

D: TRBD1
J: TRBJ2-7
V: TRBV28
size: .
CDR3: CASSYAGTEAHEQYF
DNA: TGTGCCAGCAGTTACGCCGGGACAGAGGCCCACGAGCAGTACTTC

D: TRBD1
J: TRBJ2-2
V: TRBV9
size: .
CDR3: CASSAVFGDRVTGELFF
DNA: TGTGCCAGCAGCGCAGTGTTTGGGGACAGGGTTACCGGGGAGCTGTTTTTT

D: TRBD1
J: TRBJ1-4
V: TRBV28
size: .
CDR3: CASVGQALGNEKLFF
DNA: TGTGCCAGCGTGGGACAGGCCCTGGGGAATGAAAAACTGTTTTTT

D: TRBD2
J: TRBJ2-2
V: TRBV27
size: .
CDR3: CASSQRLASNTGELFF
DNA: TGTGCCAGCAGTCAAAGACTAGCGTCGAACACCGGGGAGCTGTTTTTT

D: .
J: TRBJ1-2
V: TRBV7-9
size: few
CDR3: CASSSRDTNYGYTF
DNA: TGTGCCAGCAGCTCCCGGGACACCAACTATGGCTACACCTTC

D: TRBD1
J: TRBJ1-2
V: TRBV7-3
size: few
CDR3: CASSSSDRLYGYTF
DNA: TGTGCCAGCAGCTCCTCGGACAGGTTATATGGCTACACCTTC

D: .
J: TRBJ2-5
V: TRBV3-1/TRBV3-2
size: .
CDR3: CASSQFEETQYF
DNA: TGTGCCAGCAGCCAATTCGAGGAGACCCAGTACTTC

D: .
J: TRBJ1-1
V: TRBV18
size: .
CDR3: CASSPLFDMQNTEAFF
DNA: TGTGCCAGCTCACCACTTTTTGACATGCAGAACACTGAAGCTTTCTTT